This T cell receptor beta chain is from a study of low-dose radiotherapy and immunotherapy resistance in tumors. In this sample, this clonotype turned up many times. Described time point: before trial treatment. The donors' treatment consisted of nivolumab, ipilimumab, aspirin, low-dose cyclophosphamide and low-dose radiotherapy. Germline-derived CDR1 and CDR2 are MNHEY and SVGEGT. With 4 bases removed from V and 1 base from J, the gap between germline ends came to 22 bases. This CDR3 has 18 amino acids. cDNA synthesis used a TRAV/TRBV-specific primer set for both chains. The authors ran around 18 PCR cycles to amplify TCRs with a constant-region primer and V-primer adapter. TCRdb reprocessed the reads via MiXCR and lists one record per CDR3 protein. In the table there are tens of thousands of distinct CDR3 sequences, about a quarter of which are singletons.

Source: PBMCs, taken before treatment. This chain connects TRBV6-2 or TRBV6-3 to TRBJ2-5; D is possibly TRBD2 (6 bases). This TCR came from a male donor with rectosigmoid adenocarcinoma. CDR3 loop: CASSFRTYSGLRQETQYF. The CDR3 DNA reads as TGTGCCAGCAGTTTCCGAACCTACAGCGGGCTACGCCAAGAGACCCAGTACTTC.